Listed here is a single T cell receptor beta chain. The antigen it recognizes is unknown. No base-level quality is on record; no much larger clone is a single base apart. The V and J ends are trimmed by 5 bases and 6 bases, leaving 11 bases between them. Based on the germline V gene, the CDR1 and CDR2 sequences are SGDLS and YYNGEE. The CDR3 has 12 amino acids, counting the end cysteine and phenylalanine. The read is trimmed to its CDR3 DNA, 36 bases read in frame from base 1. The immunoSEQ Assay, a bias-controlled multiplex PCR, was used to amplify TCRbeta CDR3 regions from genomic DNA. Per the authors' processing: Within the assay, amplification of reference gene primers was used to estimate how many nucleated cells each sample contained. To quantify the absolute abundance of each unique TCRbeta CDR3 rearrangement, sequence reads were collapsed and filtered. For each sample, productive Simpson clonality was calculated as the square root of Simpson's diversity index over productive rearrangements. The clones in this table, taken by TCRdb from immuneACCESS, are in-frame only. Not every clone is retained; where verified, under half of the shortfall comes from an unresolved V gene, and the cause of the rest is unknown. V and J calls and clone size are as listed in that table; D and trimming were resolved from the DNA. This sample has more than 110,000 clones in its table, and 85% of those were observed once. Roughly 2.9% of the sample goes to the ten largest clones.

The collaborating institutions used their own protocols to collect whole blood in K2EDTA tubes. Collaborator samples were shipped for TCRbeta analysis as frozen whole blood, isolated PBMCs, or DNA extracted from either sample type. This sample stems from a study of blood T cell repertoires in COVID-19 (dated by TCRdb to the early 2020s). Turning to the overall study: The collaborator samples originated in the United States, Italy and Spain and spanned the acute and convalescent phases of COVID-19. The prospective study material was composed of cDNA or gDNA derived from T cells, B-cell-depleted T cells, or PBMCs. Deeply sampled blood TCRbeta repertoires from subjects exposed to, actively infected with, or recovered from COVID-19 were included in the dataset. The repertoires were released in a freely available public database meant as a resource for research on the immune response to SARS-CoV-2. Samples were obtained from the ongoing ImmuneRACE study (first 160 participants) and from about 1,300 subjects provided by 6 global collaborators. Sample metadata almost always included a de-identified subject ID, COVID-19 status, age in years and sex. Where available, HLA class I and class II types were taken from metadata supplied by the sample provider and were not determined by assay-based typing. Results and caveats for the whole study, not just this receptor: The amount of clinical and demographic metadata varied by source and participant and was provided uncurated.

This receptor was obtained from a man between 45 and 60 years old with acute or convalescent COVID-19. Sample: peripheral blood. The receptor chain draws on TRBV9 and TRBJ1-2; the D segment cannot be called with confidence. The DNA sequence is given as TGTGCCAGCAGTACAGCCCCTAATGGCTACACCTTC. Its protein is CASSTAPNGYTF.